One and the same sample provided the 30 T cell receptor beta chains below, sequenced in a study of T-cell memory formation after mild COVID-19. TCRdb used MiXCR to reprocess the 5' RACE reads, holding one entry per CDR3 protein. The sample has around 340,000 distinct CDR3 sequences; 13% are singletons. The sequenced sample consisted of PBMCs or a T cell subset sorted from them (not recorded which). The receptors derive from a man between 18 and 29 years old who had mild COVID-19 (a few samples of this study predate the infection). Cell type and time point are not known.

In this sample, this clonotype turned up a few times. The CDR3: CASGDRQGAETGELFF. The DNA for the CDR3 is TGCGCCAGCGGCGACCGACAGGGGGCCGAGACCGGGGAGCTGTTTTTT. This rearrangement joins TRBV5-1 to TRBJ2-2; 10 bases map to TRBD1. Germline CDR1 SGHRS, CDR2 YFSETQ. The junction had 11 bases not matched to a gene; V was cut back by 7 bases and J by 5 bases. The CDR3 contains 16 residues.

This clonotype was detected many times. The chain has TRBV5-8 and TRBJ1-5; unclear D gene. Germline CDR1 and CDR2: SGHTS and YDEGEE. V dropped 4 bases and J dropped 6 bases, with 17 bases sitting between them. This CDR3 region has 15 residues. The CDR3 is CASSQRIWGVQPQHF. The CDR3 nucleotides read TGTGCCAGCAGCCAGCGTATTTGGGGAGTTCAGCCCCAGCATTTT. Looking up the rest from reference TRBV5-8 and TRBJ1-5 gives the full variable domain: EAGVTQSPTHLIKTRGQQATLRCSPISGHTSVYWYQQALGLGLQFLLWYDEGEERNRGNFPPRFSGRQFPNYSSELNVNALELEDSALYLCASSQRIWGVQPQHFGDGTRLSIL.

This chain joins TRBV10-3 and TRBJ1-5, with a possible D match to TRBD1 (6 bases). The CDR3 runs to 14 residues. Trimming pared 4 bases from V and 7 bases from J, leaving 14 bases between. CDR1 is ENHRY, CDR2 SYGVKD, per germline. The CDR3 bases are TGTGCCATCAGTGTAGAACAGGGCGAGCAGCCCCAGCATTTT. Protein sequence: CAISVEQGEQPQHF.

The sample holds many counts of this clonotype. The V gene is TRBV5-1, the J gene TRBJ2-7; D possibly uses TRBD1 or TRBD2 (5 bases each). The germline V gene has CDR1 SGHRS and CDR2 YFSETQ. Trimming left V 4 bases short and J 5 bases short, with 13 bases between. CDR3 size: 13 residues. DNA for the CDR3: TGCGCCAGCAGCCCCGGGGTCAGGGACGAGCAGTACTTC. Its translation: CASSPGVRDEQYF. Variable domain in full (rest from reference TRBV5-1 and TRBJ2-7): KAGVTQTPRYLIKTRGQQVTLSCSPISGHRSVSWYQQTPGQGLQFLFEYFSETQRNKGNFPGRFSGRQFSNSRSEMNVSTLELGDSALYLCASSPGVRDEQYFGPGTRLTVT.

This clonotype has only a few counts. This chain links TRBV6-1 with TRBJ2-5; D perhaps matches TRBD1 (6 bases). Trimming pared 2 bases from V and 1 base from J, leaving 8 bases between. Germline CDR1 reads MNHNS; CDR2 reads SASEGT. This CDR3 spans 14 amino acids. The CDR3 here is CASSEWGPQETQYF. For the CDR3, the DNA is TGTGCCAGCAGTGAATGGGGGCCCCAAGAGACCCAGTACTTC.

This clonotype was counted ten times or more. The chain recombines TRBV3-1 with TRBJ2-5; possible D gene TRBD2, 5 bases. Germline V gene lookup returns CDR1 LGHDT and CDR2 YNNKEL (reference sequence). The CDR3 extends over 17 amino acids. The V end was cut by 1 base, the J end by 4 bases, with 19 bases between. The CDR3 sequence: CASSQVSGVGSSETQYF. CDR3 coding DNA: TGTGCCAGCAGCCAAGTTTCCGGCGTTGGGAGTTCAGAGACCCAGTACTTC.

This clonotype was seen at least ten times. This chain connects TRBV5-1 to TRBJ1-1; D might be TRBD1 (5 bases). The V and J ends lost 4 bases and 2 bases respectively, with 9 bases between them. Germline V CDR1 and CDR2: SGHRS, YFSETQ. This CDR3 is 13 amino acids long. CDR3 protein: CASSVDTNTEAFF. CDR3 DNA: TGCGCCAGCAGCGTGGACACTAACACTGAAGCTTTCTTT.

The CDR3 sequence: CASSPPSSGGADTQYF. CDR3 DNA: TGTGCCAGCTCACCACCCTCCAGCGGGGGTGCAGATACGCAGTATTTT. This chain connects TRBV18 to TRBJ2-3, with 8 bases identical to TRBD2. This CDR3 has 16 amino acids. J was trimmed by 4 bases and V by 0 bases; bases with no gene match: 6. Per germline, CDR1 KGHSH and CDR2 LQKENI.

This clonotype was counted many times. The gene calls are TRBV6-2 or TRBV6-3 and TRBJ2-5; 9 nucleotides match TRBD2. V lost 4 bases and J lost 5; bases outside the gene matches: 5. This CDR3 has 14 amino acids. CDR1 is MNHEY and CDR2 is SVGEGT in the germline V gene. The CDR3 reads CASSLAGVDETQYF. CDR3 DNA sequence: TGTGCCAGCAGTTTAGCGGGGGTGGATGAGACCCAGTACTTC.

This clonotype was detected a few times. The CDR3 spells CASSPTRTGTTGELFF. The CDR3 nucleotides read TGTGCCAGCAGCCCGACCCGGACAGGGACCACCGGGGAGCTGTTTTTT. This chain uses TRBV7-9 with TRBJ2-2; 8 bases are a match to TRBD1. J lost 4 bases, V lost 5 bases, and 9 bases had no gene match. Germline loops: CDR1 SEHNR, CDR2 FQNEAQ (reference sequence). This CDR3 region has 16 residues.

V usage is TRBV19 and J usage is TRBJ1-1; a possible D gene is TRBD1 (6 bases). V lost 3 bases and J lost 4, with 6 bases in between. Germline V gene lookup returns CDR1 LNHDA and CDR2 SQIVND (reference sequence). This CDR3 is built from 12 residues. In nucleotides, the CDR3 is TGTGCCAGTAGTATCAGGGGCACTGAAGCTTTCTTT. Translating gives CASSIRGTEAFF. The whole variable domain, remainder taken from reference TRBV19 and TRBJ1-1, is DGGITQSPKYLFRKEGQNVTLSCEQNLNHDAMYWYRQDPGQGLRLIYYSQIVNDFQKGDIAEGYSVSREKKESFPLTVTSAQKNPTAFYLCASSIRGTEAFFGQGTRLTVV.

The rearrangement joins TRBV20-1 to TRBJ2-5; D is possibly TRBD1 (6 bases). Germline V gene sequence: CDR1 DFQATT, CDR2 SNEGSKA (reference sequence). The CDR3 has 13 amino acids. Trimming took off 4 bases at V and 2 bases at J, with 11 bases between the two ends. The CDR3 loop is CSAKGQTQETQYF. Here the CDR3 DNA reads TGCAGTGCTAAAGGACAGACACAAGAGACCCAGTACTTC.

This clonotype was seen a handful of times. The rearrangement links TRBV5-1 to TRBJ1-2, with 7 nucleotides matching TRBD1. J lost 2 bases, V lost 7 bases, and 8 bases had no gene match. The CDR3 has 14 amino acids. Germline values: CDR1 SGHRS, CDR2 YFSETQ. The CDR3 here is CASSRGNNNYGYTF. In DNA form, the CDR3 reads TGCGCCAGCTCCAGGGGGAACAACAACTATGGCTACACCTTC.

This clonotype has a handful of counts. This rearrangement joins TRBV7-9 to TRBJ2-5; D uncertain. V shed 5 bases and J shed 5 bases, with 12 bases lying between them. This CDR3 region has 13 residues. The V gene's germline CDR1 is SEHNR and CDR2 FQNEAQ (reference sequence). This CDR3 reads CASSPWTRETQYF. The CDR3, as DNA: TGTGCCAGCAGCCCATGGACCAGGGAGACCCAGTACTTC.

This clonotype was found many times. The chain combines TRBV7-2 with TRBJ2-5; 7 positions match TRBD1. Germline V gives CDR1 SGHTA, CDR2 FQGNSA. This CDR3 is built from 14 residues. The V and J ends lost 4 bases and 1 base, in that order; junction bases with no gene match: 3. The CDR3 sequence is CASSSTGSQETQYF. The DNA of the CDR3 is TGTGCCAGCAGCTCGACAGGGTCCCAAGAGACCCAGTACTTC.

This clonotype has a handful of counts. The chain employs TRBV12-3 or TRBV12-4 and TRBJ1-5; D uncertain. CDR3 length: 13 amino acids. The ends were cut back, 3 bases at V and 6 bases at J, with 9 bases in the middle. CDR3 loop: CASSFGGSQPQHF. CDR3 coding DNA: TGTGCCAGCAGTTTCGGTGGTAGTCAGCCCCAGCATTTT.

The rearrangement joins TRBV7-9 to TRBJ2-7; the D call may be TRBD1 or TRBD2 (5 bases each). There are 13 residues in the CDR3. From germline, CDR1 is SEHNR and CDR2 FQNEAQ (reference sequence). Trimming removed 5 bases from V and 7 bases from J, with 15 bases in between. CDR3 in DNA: TGTGCCAGCAGCACCTCGGGGCCACAGGAGCAGTACTTC. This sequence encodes CASSTSGPQEQYF.

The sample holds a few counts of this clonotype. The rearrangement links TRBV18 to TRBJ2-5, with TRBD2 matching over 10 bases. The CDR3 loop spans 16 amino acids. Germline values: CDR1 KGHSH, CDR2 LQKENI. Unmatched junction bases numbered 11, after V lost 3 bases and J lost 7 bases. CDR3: CASSPEASGGSGTQYF. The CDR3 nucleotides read TGTGCCAGCTCACCGGAAGCTAGCGGGGGCTCGGGGACCCAGTACTTC.

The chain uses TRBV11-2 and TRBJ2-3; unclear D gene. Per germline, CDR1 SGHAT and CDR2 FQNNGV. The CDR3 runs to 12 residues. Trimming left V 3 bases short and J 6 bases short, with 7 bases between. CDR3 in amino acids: CASSFVYDTQYF. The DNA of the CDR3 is TGTGCCAGCAGCTTTGTGTACGATACGCAGTATTTT.

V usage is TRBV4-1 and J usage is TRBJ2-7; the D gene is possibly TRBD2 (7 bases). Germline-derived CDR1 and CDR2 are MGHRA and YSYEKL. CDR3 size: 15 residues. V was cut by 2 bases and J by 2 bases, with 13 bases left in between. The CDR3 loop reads CASSQRGAPTYEQYF. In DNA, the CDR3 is TGCGCCAGCAGCCAACGGGGGGCCCCGACCTACGAGCAGTACTTC.

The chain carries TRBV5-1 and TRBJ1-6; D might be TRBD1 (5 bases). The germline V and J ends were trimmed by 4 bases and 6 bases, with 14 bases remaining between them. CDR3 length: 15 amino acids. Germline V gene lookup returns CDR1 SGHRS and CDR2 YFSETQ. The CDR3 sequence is CASSTLDSPNSPLHF. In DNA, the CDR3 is TGCGCCAGCAGCACGCTTGACAGTCCTAATTCACCCCTCCACTTT.

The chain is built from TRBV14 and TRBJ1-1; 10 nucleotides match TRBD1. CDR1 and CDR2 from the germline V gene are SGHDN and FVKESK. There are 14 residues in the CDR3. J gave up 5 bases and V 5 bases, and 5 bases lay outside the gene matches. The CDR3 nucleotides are TGTGCCAGCAGCAGGGACAGGGGAAAAACTGAAGCTTTCTTT. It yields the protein CASSRDRGKTEAFF.

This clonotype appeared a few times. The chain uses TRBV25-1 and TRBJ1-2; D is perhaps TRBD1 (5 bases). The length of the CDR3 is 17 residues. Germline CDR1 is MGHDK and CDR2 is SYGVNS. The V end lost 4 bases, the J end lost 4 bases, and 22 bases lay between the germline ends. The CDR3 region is CASSALGGEVRGYGYTF. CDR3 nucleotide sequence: TGTGCCAGCAGTGCCCTGGGGGGGGAAGTTCGCGGCTATGGCTACACCTTC.

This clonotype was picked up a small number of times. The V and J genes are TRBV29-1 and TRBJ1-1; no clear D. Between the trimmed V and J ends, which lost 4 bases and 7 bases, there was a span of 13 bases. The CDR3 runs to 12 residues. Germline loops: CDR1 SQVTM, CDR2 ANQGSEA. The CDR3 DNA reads TGCAGCGTTGGGGATAGAAGCAGTGAAGCTTTCTTT. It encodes CSVGDRSSEAFF.

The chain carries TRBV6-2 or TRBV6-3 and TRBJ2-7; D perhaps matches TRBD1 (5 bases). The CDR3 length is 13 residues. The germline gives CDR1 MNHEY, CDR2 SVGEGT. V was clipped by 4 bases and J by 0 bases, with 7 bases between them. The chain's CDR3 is CASSWGNSYEQYF. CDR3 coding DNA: TGTGCCAGCAGTTGGGGCAACTCCTACGAGCAGTACTTC.

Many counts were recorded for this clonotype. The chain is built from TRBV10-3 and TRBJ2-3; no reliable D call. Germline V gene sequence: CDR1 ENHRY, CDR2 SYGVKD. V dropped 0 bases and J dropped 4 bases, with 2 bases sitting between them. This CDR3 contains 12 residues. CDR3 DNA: TGTGCCATCAGTGAGTCAGCAGATACGCAGTATTTT. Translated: CAISESADTQYF.

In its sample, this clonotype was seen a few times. As DNA, the CDR3 is TGTGCCTGGAGCCGCAGGTTCAATCAGCCCCAGCATTTT. The encoded protein is CAWSRRFNQPQHF. The chain uses TRBV30 and TRBJ1-5, with unresolved D. Germline CDR1 reads GTSNPN; CDR2 reads SVGIG (reference sequence). V was trimmed by 3 bases and J by 3 bases, leaving 9 bases between them. The CDR3 has 13 residues.

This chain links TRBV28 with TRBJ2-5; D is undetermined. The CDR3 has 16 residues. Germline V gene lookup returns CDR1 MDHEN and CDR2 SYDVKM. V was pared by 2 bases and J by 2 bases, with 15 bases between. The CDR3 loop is CASSLTGIGPQETQYF. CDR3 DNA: TGTGCCAGCAGTTTAACGGGCATCGGGCCTCAAGAGACCCAGTACTTC.

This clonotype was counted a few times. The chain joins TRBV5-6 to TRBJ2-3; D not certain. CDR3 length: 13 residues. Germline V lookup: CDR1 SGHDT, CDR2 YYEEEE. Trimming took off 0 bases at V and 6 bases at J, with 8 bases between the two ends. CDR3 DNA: TGTGCCAGCAGCTTGGTCAGATTCGATACGCAGTATTTT. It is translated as CASSLVRFDTQYF.

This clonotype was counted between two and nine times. This chain's CDR3 is CASSSPDWATGELFF. The CDR3, as DNA: TGTGCCAGCAGTTCTCCGGACTGGGCCACCGGGGAGCTGTTTTTT. V and J are TRBV28 and TRBJ2-2, with TRBD2 as a possible D gene (5 bases). Looked up from germline, CDR1 is MDHEN and CDR2 is SYDVKM. The CDR3 has 15 residues. V was pared by 4 bases and J by 4 bases, with 13 bases between. The full variable domain, with the rest looked up from reference TRBV28 and TRBJ2-2, is DVKVTQSSRYLVKRTGEKVFLECVQDMDHENMFWYRQDPGLGLRLIYFSYDVKMKEKGDIPEGYSVSREKKERFSLILESASTNQTSMYLCASSSPDWATGELFFGEGSRLTVL.